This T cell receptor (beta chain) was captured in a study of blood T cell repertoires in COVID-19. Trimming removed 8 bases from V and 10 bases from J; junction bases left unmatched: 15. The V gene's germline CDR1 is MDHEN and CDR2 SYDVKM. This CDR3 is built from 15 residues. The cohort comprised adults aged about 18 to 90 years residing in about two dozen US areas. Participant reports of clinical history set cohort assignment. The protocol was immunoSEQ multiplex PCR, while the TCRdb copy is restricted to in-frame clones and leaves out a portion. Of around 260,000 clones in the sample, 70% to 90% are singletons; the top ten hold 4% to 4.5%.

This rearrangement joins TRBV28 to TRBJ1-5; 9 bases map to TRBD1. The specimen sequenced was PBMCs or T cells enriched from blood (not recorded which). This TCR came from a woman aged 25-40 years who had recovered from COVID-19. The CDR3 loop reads CASESSRDRVSPQHF. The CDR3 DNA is TGTGCCAGCGAATCCAGCCGGGACAGGGTCTCTCCCCAGCATTTT.